Each of the 23 T cell receptor beta chains below was sequenced from the same sample in a study of T cell responses to AZD1222 COVID-19 vaccine. TCRdb's copy holds only in-frame clones and misses some; the assay was immunoSEQ multiplex PCR. Of about 120,000 clones in the sample, 80% to 90% were seen once. The starting material was peripheral blood, obtained on day 0 of AZD1222 vaccination. Receptors were obtained from an adult in good health.

This rearrangement joins TRBV6-5 to TRBJ1-2, with D perhaps TRBD1 (6 bases). V was pared by 0 bases and J by 4 bases, with 12 bases between. Germline loops: CDR1 MNHEY, CDR2 SVGAGI. This CDR3 has 15 residues. The CDR3 protein is CASSYSQPGAYGYTF. CDR3 nucleotides: TGTGCCAGCAGTTACTCCCAGCCAGGGGCCTATGGCTACACCTTC.

CDR3 sequence reads: CASMQLAGGQETQYF. CDR3 sequence (DNA): TGTGCCAGCATGCAACTAGCGGGGGGGCAAGAGACCCAGTACTTC. J is TRBJ2-5 and V is TRBV2; 13 nucleotides agree with TRBD2. CDR1 and CDR2 from the germline V gene are SNHLY and FYNNEI. The V segment lost 7 bases and the J segment 2 bases; nucleotides outside the gene matches: 4. The CDR3 sequence is 15 residues long.

The rearrangement uses TRBV12-3 or TRBV12-4 and TRBJ1-2; no definite D call. This CDR3 has 13 amino acids. The V end was cut by 5 bases, the J end by 5 bases, with 12 bases between. The CDR3 protein is CASSPGVLYGYTF. The CDR3 region has the DNA TGTGCCAGCAGTCCTGGGGTGTTATATGGCTACACCTTC.

This chain joins TRBV7-6 and TRBJ1-1, with 9 bases lining up with TRBD1. This CDR3 region has 15 residues. The germline V gene encodes CDR1 SGHVS and CDR2 FNYEAQ. J lost 4 bases, V lost 5 bases, and 8 bases had no gene match. CDR3 amino acids: CASSPQTGGSTEAFF. The CDR3 DNA reads as TGTGCCAGCAGCCCCCAGACAGGGGGAAGCACTGAAGCTTTCTTT.

The V and J genes are TRBV27 and TRBJ1-2; the D gene is possibly TRBD1 (6 bases). Germline CDR1 reads MNHEY; CDR2 reads SMNVEV (reference sequence). This CDR3 is built from 14 residues. Trimming shortened V by 6 bases and J by 6 bases, and 17 bases separated the two germline ends. CDR3 residues: CASSLTRTEDGYTF. As DNA, the CDR3 is TGTGCCAGCAGCCTAACCCGGACAGAAGATGGCTACACCTTC.

The gene calls are TRBV5-1 and TRBJ2-1, with D tentatively TRBD1 (5 bases). The germline CDR1 and CDR2 sequences are SGHRS and YFSETQ. This CDR3 comprises 14 residues. Trimming pared 5 bases from V and 5 bases from J, leaving 14 bases between. The CDR3 here is CASSSQGPHNEQFF. The CDR3 coding sequence is TGCGCCAGCAGTTCTCAGGGCCCCCACAATGAGCAGTTCTTC.

The V gene is TRBV28, the J gene TRBJ2-3, with 7 bases that match TRBD1. The CDR3 loop spans 13 amino acids. Germline V lookup: CDR1 MDHEN, CDR2 SYDVKM. As DNA, the CDR3 is TGTGTTGTGAGGGACAGAAGCACAGATACGCAGTATTTT. As protein: CVVRDRSTDTQYF.

This chain connects TRBV5-1 to TRBJ1-1; the match to TRBD1 covers 9 bases. The CDR3 totals 16 residues. The junction had 7 bases not matched to a gene; V was cut back by 4 bases and J by 0 bases. CDR1 and CDR2 from the germline V gene are SGHRS and YFSETQ. For the CDR3, the DNA is TGCGCCAGCAGCCGGACAGGGGTAGGGGTGAACACTGAAGCTTTCTTT. This encodes CASSRTGVGVNTEAFF.

There are a few counts of this clone. The CDR3 bases are TGTGCCAGCAGTTCTTACTCTGGGGACGGCCCTCGAAAGAATCAGCCCCAGCATTTT. It translates to CASSSYSGDGPRKNQPQHF. The genes are TRBV6-2 or TRBV6-3 and TRBJ1-5; D is perhaps TRBD1 (5 bases). Germline V gene lookup returns CDR1 MNHEY and CDR2 SVGEGT. The CDR3 contains 19 residues. Trimming removed 4 bases at V and 4 bases at J, with 26 bases between.

V usage is TRBV28 and J usage is TRBJ1-2, with unresolved D. Trimming left V 2 bases short and J 7 bases short, with 11 bases between. The germline gives CDR1 MDHEN, CDR2 SYDVKM. The CDR3 is 13 amino acids. This chain's CDR3 is CASSLLVHGGYTF. The CDR3 bases are TGTGCCAGCAGTTTACTGGTTCACGGTGGCTACACCTTC.

The CDR3 nucleotides are TGTGCCAGCAGCTATTTCACCGTGAGCTCCTACAATGAGCAGTTCTTC. Translation: CASSYFTVSSYNEQFF. The gene calls are TRBV7-8 and TRBJ2-1; D gene uncertain. The V and J ends lost 4 bases and 0 bases respectively, with 13 bases between them. Germline V gene data show CDR1 as SGHVS and CDR2 as FQNEAQ. The CDR3 runs to 16 residues. Looking up the rest from reference TRBV7-8 and TRBJ2-1 gives the full variable domain: GAGVSQSPRYKVAKRGQDVALRCDPISGHVSLFWYQQALGQGPEFLTYFQNEAQLDKSGLPSDRFFAERPEGSVSTLKIQRTQQEDSAVYLCASSYFTVSSYNEQFFGPGTRLTVL.

The J gene is TRBJ1-6, the V gene TRBV11-2, with D perhaps TRBD1 (6 bases). From germline, CDR1 is SGHAT and CDR2 FQNNGV. Trimming removed 0 bases from V and 8 bases from J, with 14 bases in between. The CDR3 is made up of 16 amino acids. The CDR3 region is CASSLEGGATYSPLHF. The CDR3 nucleotides are TGTGCCAGCAGCTTAGAGGGGGGGGCCACCTATTCACCCCTCCACTTT.

The chain has TRBV7-3 and TRBJ2-7; D may be TRBD1 (5 bases). With 1 base removed from V and 3 bases from J, the gap between germline ends came to 7 bases. Germline V gives CDR1 SGHTA, CDR2 FQGTGA. CDR3 length equals 13 residues. The CDR3 reads CASSLIRDYEQYF. CDR3 coding DNA: TGTGCCAGCAGCTTAATCAGGGACTACGAGCAGTACTTC.

The chain carries TRBV18 and TRBJ2-7; TRBD1 might be the D (6 bases). Trimming stripped 2 bases from V and 6 bases from J, with 11 bases between. Germline CDR1 is KGHSH and CDR2 is LQKENI. This CDR3 contains 13 residues. The CDR3 protein is CASSPETGTEQYF. The CDR3 nucleotides are TGTGCCAGCTCACCAGAAACAGGGACCGAGCAGTACTTC.

This clone appeared a single time. V is TRBV7-9 and J is TRBJ1-5, with unresolved D. V was cut by 1 base and J by 5 bases, with 6 bases left in between. Looked up from germline, CDR1 is SEHNR and CDR2 is FQNEAQ (reference sequence). The CDR3 is 13 amino acids. This chain's CDR3 is CASSLDIYQPQHF. CDR3 DNA: TGTGCCAGCAGCTTAGACATTTATCAGCCCCAGCATTTT. Supplemented by reference TRBV7-9 and TRBJ1-5, the full variable domain reads DTGVSQNPRHKITKRGQNVTFRCDPISEHNRLYWYRQTLGQGPEFLTYFQNEAQLEKSRLLSDRFSAERPKGSFSTLEIQRTEQGDSAMYLCASSLDIYQPQHFGDGTRLSIL.

The V call is TRBV3-1 (or the pseudogene TRBV3-2), the J call TRBJ1-6; the D is unclear. CDR3 length: 17 amino acids. Germline V gives CDR1 LGHDT, CDR2 YNNKEL (reference sequence). V lost 4 bases to trimming and J lost 1 base, with 14 bases between them. The CDR3 sequence: CASSRSGASSYNSPLHF. For the CDR3, the DNA is TGTGCCAGCAGCCGAAGCGGAGCCAGTTCCTATAATTCACCCCTCCACTTT.

The genes are TRBV18 and TRBJ1-3; D perhaps matches TRBD1 (5 bases). The CDR3 spans 15 residues. V was clipped by 2 bases and J by 0 bases, with 8 bases between them. Per the germline V gene, CDR1 is KGHSH and CDR2 is LQKENI. CDR3 sequence (DNA): TGTGCCAGCTCACCAGGGACCAACTCTGGAAACACCATATATTTT. Its protein is CASSPGTNSGNTIYF.

This rearrangement joins TRBV6-5 to TRBJ1-2, with 10 nucleotides matching TRBD1. The CDR3 is made up of 15 amino acids. The J segment lost 4 bases and the V segment lost 2 bases, leaving 4 bases of the junction unmatched. CDR1 is MNHEY and CDR2 is SVGAGI in the germline V gene. The CDR3: CASSYRGQGVYGYTF. The CDR3 DNA is TGTGCCAGCAGTTACAGAGGACAGGGGGTCTATGGCTACACCTTC.

The gene calls are TRBV10-1 and TRBJ2-7; TRBD1 matches 9 bases. V was pared by 6 bases and J by 3 bases, with 3 bases of the junction left unmatched. The CDR3 is 13 residues long. The germline CDR1 and CDR2 sequences are WNHNN and SYGVQD (reference sequence). Written as DNA, the CDR3 is TGCGCCAGCAGGCTGGGACAGGGCTACGAGCAGTACTTC. It is translated as CASRLGQGYEQYF.

The chain has TRBV30 and TRBJ1-6; D is undetermined. Germline values: CDR1 GTSNPN, CDR2 SVGIG (reference sequence). V shed 0 bases and J shed 7 bases, with 10 bases lying between them. CDR3 length equals 14 residues. The DNA of the CDR3 is TGTGCCTGGAGTGTGGCAGATCGAAATTCACCCCTCCACTTT. Encoded protein: CAWSVADRNSPLHF.

CDR3: CASSPMGEGNQPQHF. CDR3 nucleotide sequence: TGTGCCAGCTCACCAATGGGGGAAGGCAATCAGCCCCAGCATTTT. This chain links TRBV18 with TRBJ1-5, with a weak D call TRBD1 (5 bases). The CDR3 sequence is 15 residues long. V lost 2 bases to trimming and J lost 2 bases, with 10 bases between them. The germline V gene encodes CDR1 KGHSH and CDR2 LQKENI.

This chain uses TRBV18 with TRBJ1-2, with unresolved D. Germline-derived CDR1 and CDR2 are KGHSH and LQKENI. The V end lost 2 bases, the J end lost 0 bases, and 13 bases lay between the germline ends. The CDR3 spans 16 residues. CDR3 sequence (DNA): TGTGCCAGCTCACCAACGGCGCAGCAAACTAACTATGGCTACACCTTC. Encoded protein: CASSPTAQQTNYGYTF.

The rearrangement uses TRBV9 and TRBJ2-7, with TRBD1 as a possible D gene (6 bases). Trimming took 1 base from V and 4 from J, leaving 12 bases between them. The CDR3 length is 14 residues. Germline V gene lookup returns CDR1 SGDLS and CDR2 YYNGEE. The CDR3: CASSVQGSPYEQYF. CDR3 nucleotide sequence: TGTGCCAGCAGCGTACAGGGGTCCCCGTACGAGCAGTACTTC.